A single sample is the source of the 18 T cell receptor beta chains below, sequenced in a study of beta chain features in type 1 diabetes. Sequenced material consisted of expressed TCRB transcripts (all of the isolated RNA was reverse transcribed). Data came from immunoSEQ multiplex PCR; TCRdb stores just in-frame clones and leaves some out. The sample holds about 250,000 clones, about 14% seen once. The sequenced sample was naive CD4+ T cells from blood. The receptors stem from a woman aged 40 to 49 in good health.

This CDR3 is CASSVEGSAYEQYF. DNA of the CDR3: TGTGCCAGCAGTGTTGAGGGATCGGCCTACGAGCAGTACTTC. The chain has TRBV2 and TRBJ2-7; a weak D match, TRBD2 (5 bases). The V and J ends lost 4 bases and 2 bases respectively, with 12 bases between them. The CDR3 contains 14 residues. Germline V gives CDR1 SNHLY, CDR2 FYNNEI.

This clone was detected a few times. CDR3 amino acids: CASSPRSGASTDTQYF. The CDR3 bases are TGTGCCAGCTCACCACGGAGCGGGGCTAGCACAGATACGCAGTATTTT. V is TRBV18 and J is TRBJ2-3; TRBD2 matches 7 bases. Losses at the gene ends were 1 base for V and 0 bases for J; bases not matched to a gene: 4. The CDR3 is 16 amino acids. Germline V gene sequence: CDR1 KGHSH, CDR2 LQKENI.

The chain combines TRBV5-6 with TRBJ2-2, with D possibly matching TRBD2 (5 bases). The CDR3 is made up of 16 amino acids. Germline lookup yields CDR1 SGHDT and CDR2 YYEEEE. V lost 4 bases and J lost 5, with 18 bases in between. DNA for the CDR3: TGTGCCAGCAGCACATGGCCGGGATCGAGGACCGGGGAGCTGTTTTTT. Amino acid sequence: CASSTWPGSRTGELFF.

In its sample, this clone was seen a few times. V usage is TRBV7-2 and J usage is TRBJ1-2; the match to TRBD1 covers 7 bases. From germline, CDR1 is SGHTA and CDR2 FQGNSA. Trimming cost V 2 bases and J 2 bases; bases outside gene matches: 8. This CDR3 contains 16 residues. CDR3 sequence reads: CASSLRGATGNYGYTF. The CDR3 nucleotides read TGTGCCAGCAGCTTAAGGGGGGCGACAGGGAACTATGGCTACACCTTC.

This clone was counted a few times. The V and J genes are TRBV5-1 and TRBJ2-2; TRBD2 is a possible D gene (6 bases). This CDR3 spans 16 amino acids. V lost 6 bases, J lost 3 bases, and 18 bases lay in between. The germline V gene has CDR1 SGHRS and CDR2 YFSETQ. The CDR3, as DNA: TGCGCCAGCAAACTCCTCGACGGGGGAGACACCGGGGAGCTGTTTTTT. Its protein is CASKLLDGGDTGELFF.

The CDR3 sequence: CASSSRSWAGGPMNEQFF. The CDR3 DNA reads as TGTGCCAGCAGCTCCCGCTCGTGGGCGGGGGGGCCTATGAATGAGCAGTTCTTC. This chain uses TRBV9 with TRBJ2-1, with TRBD2 matching over 9 bases. Per germline, CDR1 SGDLS and CDR2 YYNGEE. This CDR3 has 18 residues. The V segment lost 4 bases and the J segment 7 bases; nucleotides outside the gene matches: 18.

This clone has just a few counts. V usage is TRBV5-1 and J usage is TRBJ1-2; D gene ambiguous. Germline values: CDR1 SGHRS, CDR2 YFSETQ. The CDR3 contains 16 residues. Between the trimmed V and J ends, which lost 0 bases and 4 bases, there was a span of 16 bases. The CDR3 DNA follows: TGCGCCAGCAGCTTGGACGGGGTCTCAGGAGGCTATGGCTACACCTTC. It codes for CASSLDGVSGGYGYTF.

The J gene is TRBJ1-1, the V gene TRBV7-2; 9 nucleotides line up with TRBD1. From germline, CDR1 is SGHTA and CDR2 FQGNSA. CDR3 length: 13 amino acids. V lost 6 bases to trimming and J lost 3 bases; unmatched junction nucleotides: 2. The CDR3 loop reads CASRGQGDTEAFF. The CDR3 coding sequence is TGTGCCAGCAGGGGACAGGGAGACACTGAAGCTTTCTTT.

This clone was seen more than once but under ten times. The chain recombines TRBV5-4 with TRBJ1-2; no definite D call. Germline V gene lookup returns CDR1 SGHNT and CDR2 YYREEE (reference sequence). The CDR3 consists of 13 residues. The V end lost 6 bases, the J end lost 4 bases, and 13 bases lay between the germline ends. The CDR3, as DNA: TGTGCCAGCACCATGGTAGCCTCCTATGGCTACACCTTC. Translated, it gives CASTMVASYGYTF. Together with reference TRBV5-4 and TRBJ1-2, the CDR3 gives the full variable domain: ETGVTQSPTHLIKTRGQQVTLRCSSQSGHNTVSWYQQALGQGPQFIFQYYREEENGRGNFPPRFSGLQFPNYSSELNVNALELDDSALYLCASTMVASYGYTFGSGTRLTVV.

This clone has just a few counts. The chain has TRBV25-1 and TRBJ2-4; 7 positions agree with TRBD1. This CDR3 comprises 12 residues. J gave up 5 bases and V 6 bases, and 1 base lay outside the gene matches. Germline V CDR1 and CDR2: MGHDK, SYGVNS. The CDR3: CASRGTENIQYF. The CDR3 coding sequence is TGTGCCAGCAGGGGGACAGAAAACATTCAGTACTTC. Complete variable domain (other parts from reference TRBV25-1 and TRBJ2-4): EADIYQTPRYLVIGTGKKITLECSQTMGHDKMYWYQQDPGMELHLIHYSYGVNSTEKGDLSSESTVSRIRTEHFPLTLESARPSHTSQYLCASRGTENIQYFGAGTRLSVL.

The chain recombines TRBV6-1 with TRBJ2-3, with TRBD1 matching 11 bases. Trimming at V came to 6 bases and at J to 4 bases, leaving 3 bases not matched to a gene. The CDR3 has 14 residues. CDR1 and CDR2 (germline): MNHNS, SASEGT. CDR3 nucleotides: TGTGCCAGCAGACAGGGACAGGGGGCAGATACGCAGTATTTT. Its translation is CASRQGQGADTQYF.

The genes are TRBV4-1 and TRBJ1-6; possibly TRBD1 for D (6 bases). Deletions cut 0 bases from V and 10 bases from J, with 13 bases between. In germline, CDR1 is MGHRA, CDR2 YSYEKL. This CDR3 comprises 15 residues. CDR3 sequence (DNA): TGCGCCAGCAGCCAAGATAGCAGGGGTAACTCACCCCTCCACTTT. This sequence encodes CASSQDSRGNSPLHF.

As to this clone: Within the sample, other DNA sequences also encode this same CDR3. The rearrangement uses TRBV9 and TRBJ2-3; TRBD2 matches 10 bases. J gave up 1 base and V 0 bases, and 2 bases lay outside the gene matches. This CDR3 comprises 16 residues. From germline, CDR1 is SGDLS and CDR2 YYNGEE. In DNA form, the CDR3 reads TGTGCCAGCAGCGTAGCGCTAGCGGGGGGCACAGATACGCAGTATTTT. Translated: CASSVALAGGTDTQYF.

This clone turned up a few times. The chain is built from TRBV10-3 and TRBJ2-2; the match to TRBD2 covers 9 bases. V lost 0 bases to trimming and J lost 6 bases; unmatched junction nucleotides: 8. Germline lookup yields CDR1 ENHRY and CDR2 SYGVKD. This CDR3 contains 17 residues. CDR3 sequence (DNA): TGTGCCATCAGTGAGTCGAGCGGGGGGTTTTCCCCCGGGGAGCTGTTTTTT. It yields the protein CAISESSGGFSPGELFF.

This clone was seen a handful of times. The gene calls are TRBV4-1 and TRBJ2-5; D possibly corresponds to TRBD2 (6 bases). Germline V gives CDR1 MGHRA, CDR2 YSYEKL. CDR3 length: 18 residues. Trimming removed 1 base from V and 2 bases from J, with 20 bases in between. The CDR3 DNA reads TGCGCCAGCAGCCAAGCGGCTGGAGCGGGCCTGCTGCAAGAGACCCAGTACTTC. Translated, it gives CASSQAAGAGLLQETQYF.

The V call is TRBV28, the J call TRBJ2-7; 8 bases are a match to TRBD1. V lost 6 bases and J lost 3; bases outside the gene matches: 13. Germline CDR1 and CDR2: MDHEN and SYDVKM. This CDR3 is built from 16 residues. CDR3 nucleotide sequence: TGTGCCAGCAGAAGATCCGGGACAGGCGGGTACTACGAGCAGTACTTC. Translation gives CASRRSGTGGYYEQYF.

The chain is built from TRBV27 and TRBJ2-5; D may be TRBD2 (6 bases). The V gene's germline CDR1 is MNHEY and CDR2 SMNVEV (reference sequence). This CDR3 spans 15 amino acids. Trimming pared 3 bases from V and 5 bases from J, leaving 16 bases between. This chain's CDR3 is CASSFLPLGRETQYF. The CDR3 nucleotides are TGTGCCAGCAGTTTTCTACCTCTGGGGAGGGAGACCCAGTACTTC.

This clone was seen a handful of times. The chain recombines TRBV13 with TRBJ1-1, with D uncertain. Deletions cut 7 bases from V and 3 bases from J, with 9 bases between. The CDR3 consists of 12 residues. Germline V gene data show CDR1 as PRHDT and CDR2 as FYEKMQ (reference sequence). Here the CDR3 DNA reads TGTGCCAGCACGGAGAAGGACACTGAAGCTTTCTTT. It encodes CASTEKDTEAFF.